This is a list of T cell receptor beta chains from one sample in a study of TIL therapy for anti-PD-1-resistant metastatic lung cancer. The repertoire was sequenced with immunoSEQ multiplex PCR; TCRdb's copy has only in-frame clones and lacks some. The table shows tens of thousands of clones, with 60% to 80% occurring only once. The sample was blood, taken at baseline. The source of these receptors is a woman aged 30 to 85 with non-small cell lung cancer. CDR3s include the opening cysteine and the closing phenylalanine or tryptophan. Each record gives: V gene, D gene, clone size, J gene, CDR3 protein, CDR3 DNA. D genes are given only for firm matches. Clone size is not always given. Where it is, it says once, few, many or a class for expanded clones.

>TRBV5-8|NA|once|TRBJ1-5
CASSLAQPLGTQHF
TGTGCCAGCAGCTTGGCCCAACCGCTTGGGACCCAGCATTTT
>TRBV19|TRBD2|once|TRBJ2-5
CASSMGPMTSGKETQYF
TGTGCCAGTAGTATGGGCCCTATGACTAGCGGGAAAGAGACCCAGTACTTC
>TRBV30|NA|NA|TRBJ1-2
CAWSPISGLGGYTF
TGTGCCTGGAGCCCTATTTCAGGGTTAGGTGGCTACACCTTC
>TRBV6-6|TRBD1|NA|TRBJ2-2
CASNIGQGAVTGELFF
TGTGCCAGCAACATTGGACAGGGGGCTGTTACCGGGGAGCTGTTTTTT
>TRBV7-8|TRBD2|NA|TRBJ2-5
CASSLRLAGEPYGTQYF
TGTGCCAGCAGCTTAAGACTAGCGGGGGAGCCTTACGGGACCCAGTACTTC
>TRBV2|TRBD2|once|TRBJ2-1
CASRSSGLVSDEQFF
TGTGCCAGCAGGTCGTCCGGACTAGTTAGCGATGAGCAGTTCTTC
>TRBV5-1|TRBD2|NA|TRBJ2-3
CASSQGPTGGSTDTQYF
TGCGCCAGCAGCCAGGGCCCAACGGGAGGGAGCACAGATACGCAGTATTTT
>TRBV6-5|TRBD1|NA|TRBJ2-1
CASSSTGGGEQFF
TGTGCCAGCAGTAGCACAGGGGGCGGTGAGCAGTTCTTC
>TRBV7-9|NA|NA|TRBJ2-4
CASSFPPPFNIQYF
TGTGCCAGCAGCTTCCCCCCACCGTTCAACATTCAGTACTTC
>TRBV4-1|NA|medium-sized|TRBJ1-4
CASSQTGTKEANEKLFF
TGCGCCAGCAGCCAGACCGGGACCAAGGAGGCTAATGAAAAACTGTTTTTT
>TRBV7-8|NA|NA|TRBJ2-6
CASSVLGQASSGANVLTF
TGTGCCAGCAGCGTCCTGGGACAAGCGAGCTCTGGGGCCAACGTCCTGACTTTC
>TRBV5-1|TRBD1|NA|TRBJ1-4
CASGGTDEKLFF
TGCGCCAGCGGAGGGACAGATGAAAAACTGTTTTTT
>TRBV19|NA|NA|TRBJ2-2
CASSIGVNTGELFF
TGTGCCAGTAGTATCGGAGTTAACACCGGGGAGCTGTTTTTT
>TRBV5-8|TRBD1|NA|TRBJ1-5
CASSSGGALIRQPQHF
TGTGCCAGCAGCTCAGGGGGCGCATTGATAAGACAGCCCCAGCATTTT